These T cell receptor beta chains were read from a single sample in a study of OX40 agonist ivuxolimab in advanced cancers. Sequenced by immunoSEQ multiplex PCR; TCRdb stores in-frame clones only, minus some. This sample has some 130,000 clones, with 85% to 95% found just once. The specimen was CD4+ or CD8+ T cells sorted from blood, collected in a trial of the OX40 agonist ivuxolimab. Source of these receptors: an adult with an advanced solid tumor such as melanoma, head and neck, liver or kidney cancer. Both conserved end residues are part of each CDR3. A D gene is named only where the DNA matches it firmly. Clone sizes are given selectively: once, few, many, or a class where the clone is expanded.

DNA	CDR3	size	V	J	D
TGTGCCAGCAGTCCGGACGGATACTTGGGTTCACCCCTCCACTTT	CASSPDGYLGSPLHF	.	TRBV6-5	TRBJ1-6	.
TGTGCCAGCAGCTTCGGTATTCGGGGGAATTCACCCCTCCACTTT	CASSFGIRGNSPLHF	.	TRBV7-2	TRBJ1-6	.
TGTGCCAGCAGTTCCCGACAGGGGACTAATGAAAAACTGTTTTTT	CASSSRQGTNEKLFF	.	TRBV6-5	TRBJ1-4	TRBD1
TGTGCCAGCAGAATTGCAGGGGGCGGCAATCAGCCCCAGCATTTT	CASRIAGGGNQPQHF	few	TRBV27	TRBJ1-5	TRBD1
TGCAGCGTGGGCCGAACCAGGGGCGACGAGCAGTACTTC	CSVGRTRGDEQYF	.	TRBV29-1	TRBJ2-7	.
TGTGCCAGCAGCTTACAGATGAACACTGAAGCTTTCTTT	CASSLQMNTEAFF	.	TRBV7-2	TRBJ1-1	.
TGTGCCATCAGTGAGACATTGGACAGGGGGAGTTATAGCAATCAGCCCCAGCATTTT	CAISETLDRGSYSNQPQHF	.	TRBV10-3	TRBJ1-5	TRBD1
TGTGCCAGCAGCGCGGGACAGGGGGGGACCCAGTACTTC	CASSAGQGGTQYF	.	TRBV5-4	TRBJ2-5	TRBD1
TGTGCCAGCAGTTTGCCCTTGATGCGAGGGGATACGCAGTATTTT	CASSLPLMRGDTQYF	once	TRBV28	TRBJ2-3	.
TGTGCCAGCAGCCCAGGCCTCAGCAATCAGCCCCAGCATTTT	CASSPGLSNQPQHF	.	TRBV7-9	TRBJ1-5	.
TGTGCCAGTAGCCCAGCGGGGGCGAACAAAAACATTCAGTACTTC	CASSPAGANKNIQYF	.	TRBV19	TRBJ2-4	TRBD2
TGTGCCAGCAGCGTCTCTGACAGGGGGGTACAAGAGACCCAGTACTTC	CASSVSDRGVQETQYF	.	TRBV9	TRBJ2-5	TRBD1
TGTGCCAGCAGCGTAGAACAGGGGGGGTACGAGCAGTACTTC	CASSVEQGGYEQYF	few	TRBV9	TRBJ2-7	.
TGCGCCAGCAGCCATACCGGGACTAGCGGGGGGCATAAAGGCGGGGAGCTGTTTTTT	CASSHTGTSGGHKGGELFF	.	TRBV4-3	TRBJ2-2	TRBD2
TGTGCCTCTAAACTAGCCCCAGAAGAGACCCAGTACTTC	CASKLAPEETQYF	.	TRBV19	TRBJ2-5	.
TGTGCCAGCAGCTTATACTCCGAGCGGGGGTACAATGAGCAGTTCTTC	CASSLYSERGYNEQFF	.	TRBV7-2	TRBJ2-1	TRBD2
TGTGCCAGCACTAGCGCGGGCTGGTCAGAGACCCAGTACTTC	CASTSAGWSETQYF	.	TRBV2	TRBJ2-5	.
TGTGCCAGCAGCCACGACAGGGGCCAAGAGACCCAGTACTTC	CASSHDRGQETQYF	.	TRBV7-9	TRBJ2-5	TRBD1
TGTGCCAGCAGTTACTCGGCCCGTTCCGCCTCCGAGCAGTACTTC	CASSYSARSASEQYF	once	TRBV6-5	TRBJ2-7	.
TGTGCCAGCAGCCGACAGGACCCTAACTATGGCTACACCTTC	CASSRQDPNYGYTF	.	TRBV6-5	TRBJ1-2	.
TGTGCCAGCAGCACCGGGGACCTTATGAATGAGCAGTTCTTC	CASSTGDLMNEQFF	.	TRBV7-9	TRBJ2-1	.
TGTGCCAGCAGCCGAGACAGGTACCAAACCTACGAGCAGTACTTC	CASSRDRYQTYEQYF	.	TRBV7-2	TRBJ2-7	.
TGTGCCAGCAGTTACGGGGGACAGGGCTTTGGAAACACCATATATTTT	CASSYGGQGFGNTIYF	.	TRBV6-5	TRBJ1-3	TRBD1
TGTGCCAGCAGAGGAGGGGTTGCCGGGGAGCTGTTTTTT	CASRGGVAGELFF	.	TRBV27	TRBJ2-2	.
TGTGCCAGCAGCTTGGGACTAGCGGGGGCAGATACGCAGTATTTT	CASSLGLAGADTQYF	.	TRBV5-6	TRBJ2-3	TRBD2
TGTGCCAGCACTACCATAGCCAAAAACATTCAGTACTTC	CASTTIAKNIQYF	.	TRBV28	TRBJ2-4	.
TGTGCCAGCAGTCTGTGGACAGGGCAAGAGACCCAGTACTTC	CASSLWTGQETQYF	.	TRBV28	TRBJ2-5	TRBD1
TGTGCCAGCAGCCAATTAAGAGGAGGACAGTCAACCACTGAAGCTTTCTTT	CASSQLRGGQSTTEAFF	.	TRBV14	TRBJ1-1	.
TGTGCCAGCAGCTTAATGGCGGGCGGAGAGCAGTACTTC	CASSLMAGGEQYF	once	TRBV7-2	TRBJ2-7	.
TGTGCCAGCAGTGTCCGAGCAAACACCGGGGAGCTGTTTTTT	CASSVRANTGELFF	once	TRBV2	TRBJ2-2	.
TGTGCCAGCAGGTGGGAACATGAAGCTTTCTTT	CASRWEHEAFF	.	TRBV7-6	TRBJ1-1	.
TGTGCCAGCAGCCTACGGGACAAAGTGCGCTCTGGGGCCAACGTCCTGACTTTC	CASSLRDKVRSGANVLTF	.	TRBV7-2	TRBJ2-6	.
TGTGCCTGGAGTCGACTAGCGGGAGTATACAATGAGCAGTTCTTC	CAWSRLAGVYNEQFF	.	TRBV30	TRBJ2-1	TRBD2
TGTGCCAGCAGCCAAGAAGCGGGGGGCTCCTACAATGAGCAGTTCTTC	CASSQEAGGSYNEQFF	.	TRBV4-2	TRBJ2-1	TRBD2
TGTGCCAGCAGCTTATGGGGACAGGGTTTCTACGAGCAGTACTTC	CASSLWGQGFYEQYF	.	TRBV7-2	TRBJ2-7	TRBD1
TGTGCCATCAGTGCTCAGGGGTCCGGGGAGCAGTACTTC	CAISAQGSGEQYF	.	TRBV6-5	TRBJ2-7	.
TGTGCCACCAGCAGAGAGGGACTAAGGGGCACAGATACGCAGTATTTT	CATSREGLRGTDTQYF	.	TRBV15	TRBJ2-3	TRBD2
TGTGCCAGCAGTCTAGCCCCCTTCTACGAGCAGTACTTC	CASSLAPFYEQYF	.	TRBV28	TRBJ2-7	.
TGTGCCAGCAGCGTAGGGGGACAAACCTCCTACGAGCAGTACTTC	CASSVGGQTSYEQYF	.	TRBV9	TRBJ2-7	.
TGCGCCAGCAGCCAAGAACCGAGCAATCAGCCCCAGCATTTT	CASSQEPSNQPQHF	.	TRBV4-3	TRBJ1-5	.
TGTGCCAGCCTCCTCCGGCAGGGGGCGAATGAGCAGTTCTTC	CASLLRQGANEQFF	.	TRBV7-9	TRBJ2-1	TRBD1